These 11 T cell receptor beta chains were all obtained from the same sample, sequenced in a study of blood T cell repertoires in COVID-19 (TCRdb year 2020). The receptor library was made with the immunoSEQ multiplex PCR assay. This is the immuneACCESS table as TCRdb keeps it, with only in-frame sequences that have V and J called. A part of the clones is gone; compared with another copy, unresolved V genes explain less than half, and the rest is unexplained. A total of about 380,000 clones appear in this sample, around 85% of them only once. 3% to 4.5% of the sample rests with the top ten. The specimen was peripheral blood. The origin of the receptors is a woman aged 18-29 years with acute or convalescent COVID-19.

This clone came up once. This rearrangement joins TRBV9 to TRBJ2-3; D not resolved. The CDR3 is made up of 13 amino acids. Looked up from germline, CDR1 is SGDLS and CDR2 is YYNGEE. Trimming took 6 bases from V and 2 from J, leaving 10 bases between them. CDR3 nucleotides: TGTGCCAGCACCCCCCGTAACACAGATACGCAGTATTTT. It specifies CASTPRNTDTQYF.

J is TRBJ2-7 and V is TRBV6-5, with a possible D match to TRBD1 (6 bases). This CDR3 contains 13 residues. CDR1 MNHEY and CDR2 SVGAGI come from the germline V gene. V lost 6 bases and J 0 bases, leaving 9 bases between the germline ends. For the CDR3, the DNA is TGTGCCAGCAGGGCAGGGGTCTCCTACGAGCAGTACTTC. This codes for CASRAGVSYEQYF.

The chain is built from TRBV27 and TRBJ1-2, with a weak D call TRBD1 (6 bases). From germline, CDR1 is MNHEY and CDR2 SMNVEV (reference sequence). Trimming removed 5 bases from V and 6 bases from J, with 16 bases in between. This CDR3 contains 14 residues. CDR3 sequence: CASSPLGAKDGYTF. The CDR3 bases are TGTGCCAGCAGTCCCTTGGGGGCGAAGGATGGCTACACCTTC.

The genes are TRBV28 and TRBJ2-7; 9 bases are shared with TRBD1. CDR1 MDHEN and CDR2 SYDVKM come from the germline V gene. The CDR3 covers 15 residues. V shed 5 bases and J 3 bases; nucleotides not matched to a gene: 8. CDR3 residues: CASSPRQGGDYEQYF. As DNA, the CDR3 is TGTGCCAGCAGTCCCCGACAGGGGGGGGACTACGAGCAGTACTTC.

This clone was detected once. The chain uses TRBV4-1 and TRBJ1-1, with TRBD1 matching over 9 bases. Unmatched junction bases numbered 9, after V lost 0 bases and J lost 10 bases. Germline values: CDR1 MGHRA, CDR2 YSYEKL. The CDR3 spans 15 residues. The CDR3 spells CASSQDGTGSSVAFF. The CDR3 DNA reads TGCGCCAGCAGCCAAGATGGGACAGGGTCTTCGGTAGCTTTCTTT.

As DNA, the CDR3 is TGTGCCAGCAGTACGGCGGGGGATGGGATTGAAAAACTGTTTTTT. This encodes CASSTAGDGIEKLFF. V gene TRBV28 combines with J gene TRBJ1-4; D is possibly TRBD1 (5 bases). The V gene lost 5 bases and the J gene lost 7 bases, with 17 bases spanning the gap. CDR3 size: 15 residues. The germline gives CDR1 MDHEN, CDR2 SYDVKM. Combining the CDR3 with reference TRBV28 and TRBJ1-4 gives the whole variable domain DVKVTQSSRYLVKRTGEKVFLECVQDMDHENMFWYRQDPGLGLRLIYFSYDVKMKEKGDIPEGYSVSREKKERFSLILESASTNQTSMYLCASSTAGDGIEKLFFGSGTQLSVL.

The chain recombines TRBV5-1 with TRBJ1-5; 8 nucleotides line up with TRBD1. This CDR3 contains 15 residues. Germline V gene lookup returns CDR1 SGHRS and CDR2 YFSETQ. The J segment lost 5 bases and the V segment lost 0 bases, leaving 4 bases of the junction unmatched. CDR3 residues: CASSLEAGGDQPQHF. The DNA of the CDR3 is TGCGCCAGCAGCTTGGAGGCAGGGGGCGATCAGCCCCAGCATTTT.

The V gene is TRBV10-1, the J gene TRBJ1-1; D uncertain. V was trimmed by 10 bases and J by 6 bases, leaving 6 bases between them. The CDR3 extends over 9 amino acids. CDR1 WNHNN and CDR2 SYGVQD come from the germline V gene (reference sequence). The CDR3 nucleotides read TGCGCCACCCCGGCTGAAGCTTTCTTT. It specifies CATPAEAFF.

The chain uses TRBV2 and TRBJ1-6; 9 nucleotides agree with TRBD1. V lost 7 bases to trimming and J lost 8 bases; unmatched junction nucleotides: 9. The CDR3 is 15 amino acids. In germline, CDR1 is SNHLY, CDR2 FYNNEI. CDR3 protein: CASKESGQGYSPLHF. The CDR3 region has the DNA TGTGCCAGCAAGGAGTCGGGACAGGGATATTCACCCCTCCACTTT.

The chain couples TRBV6-5 to TRBJ1-1; no clear D. Trimming pared 6 bases from V and 0 bases from J, leaving 11 bases between. Germline V gene data show CDR1 as MNHEY and CDR2 as SVGAGI. The CDR3 spans 14 residues. CDR3 amino acids: CASRLTHLNTEAFF. CDR3 DNA: TGTGCCAGCAGACTGACACACCTGAACACTGAAGCTTTCTTT.

The CDR3 bases are TGTGCCACCAGTGCCGACGCGGGTACCCAGCATTTT. It specifies CATSADAGTQHF. The chain carries TRBV24-1 and TRBJ1-5; D ambiguous. Germline CDR1 and CDR2: KGHDR and SFDVKD. The CDR3 consists of 12 residues. The V end lost 5 bases, the J end lost 11 bases, and 12 bases lay between the germline ends.